The 28 T cell receptor beta chains listed next were all sequenced from one sample in a study of cytomegalovirus exposure and HLA in healthy donors. PCR amplification relied on 60 Vbeta primers (plus 13 Jbeta primers). Sequencing used immunoSEQ multiplex PCR; TCRdb keeps in-frame clones, though not all of them. The sample holds around 160,000 clones, about three quarters seen once. The sequenced sample was PBMCs. The receptors originated from a man between 35 and 55 years old in good health and CMV-seropositive.

The V call is TRBV5-1, the J call TRBJ1-2; D might be TRBD1 (6 bases). Per the germline V gene, CDR1 is SGHRS and CDR2 is YFSETQ. The CDR3 consists of 13 residues. Trimming cost V 4 bases and J 2 bases, with 9 bases left between them. Here the CDR3 DNA reads TGCGCCAGCAGCGAGGGGGAGAACTATGGCTACACCTTC. It encodes CASSEGENYGYTF.

This rearrangement joins TRBV7-9 to TRBJ1-2; D uncertain. CDR3 length: 13 residues. The V end lost 5 bases, the J end lost 6 bases, and 13 bases lay between the germline ends. CDR1 and CDR2 from the germline V gene are SEHNR and FQNEAQ (reference sequence). CDR3 amino acids: CASSTPSRDGYTF. DNA of the CDR3: TGTGCCAGCAGCACCCCCTCGAGGGATGGCTACACCTTC.

V gene TRBV30 combines with J gene TRBJ2-2, with D uncertain. CDR1 GTSNPN and CDR2 SVGIG come from the germline V gene (reference sequence). This CDR3 has 13 residues. Trimming removed 0 bases at V and 8 bases at J, with 10 bases between. The CDR3 DNA reads as TGTGCCTGGAGTGTAAGAGGTGTTGGGGAGCTGTTTTTT. This gives the protein CAWSVRGVGELFF.

The V gene is TRBV7-2, the J gene TRBJ2-7; 11 bases align to TRBD2. The CDR3 has 14 amino acids. V dropped 2 bases and J dropped 3; count of bases not matched to a gene: 0. CDR1 is SGHTA, CDR2 FQGNSA, per germline. As DNA, the CDR3 is TGTGCCAGCAGCTTACTAGCGGGAGGCTACGAGCAGTACTTC. Protein product: CASSLLAGGYEQYF. The full variable domain, its missing parts supplied by reference TRBV7-2 and TRBJ2-7, is GAGVSQSPSNKVTEKGKDVELRCDPISGHTALYWYRQSLGQGLEFLIYFQGNSAPDKSGLPSDRFSAERTGGSVSTLTIQRTQQEDSAVYLCASSLLAGGYEQYFGPGTRLTVT.

V usage is TRBV28 and J usage is TRBJ1-2, with TRBD1 matching 11 bases. The CDR3 is 13 residues long. Unmatched junction bases numbered 4, after V lost 7 bases and J lost 6 bases. From germline, CDR1 is MDHEN and CDR2 SYDVKM. The DNA of the CDR3 is TGTGCCAGCATATGGACAGGGGGCGATGGCTACACCTTC. As protein: CASIWTGGDGYTF.

The V call is TRBV7-2, the J call TRBJ2-3, with 10 bases aligning to TRBD2. CDR1 is SGHTA, CDR2 FQGNSA, per germline. V was pared by 2 bases and J by 3 bases, with 5 bases of the junction left unmatched. The CDR3 extends over 16 amino acids. DNA of the CDR3: TGTGCCAGCAGCTTACTAGCGGGAGAGGGAACAGATACGCAGTATTTT. It codes for CASSLLAGEGTDTQYF.

V is TRBV4-1 and J is TRBJ2-1; TRBD2 agrees at 12 bases. The CDR3 runs to 20 residues. The V gene's germline CDR1 is MGHRA and CDR2 YSYEKL. After removal of 3 bases from V and 4 bases from J, the junction contained 16 bases not matched to a gene. This chain's CDR3 is CASSHRDGTSGQRIYNEQFF. Here the CDR3 DNA reads TGCGCCAGCAGCCACCGGGACGGGACTAGCGGGCAACGAATATACAATGAGCAGTTCTTC.

The V gene is TRBV18, the J gene TRBJ1-1; D possibly corresponds to TRBD1 (5 bases). This CDR3 region has 15 residues. CDR1 and CDR2 (germline): KGHSH, LQKENI. Trimming left V 1 base short and J 0 bases short, with 9 bases between. The CDR3 DNA reads TGTGCCAGCTCACCACGTGGACATTTGAACACTGAAGCTTTCTTT. Translation: CASSPRGHLNTEAFF.

Turning to this clone: Other DNA sequences of this sample code for an identical CDR3. CDR3 amino acids: CASSLQGGGEVLKLFF. CDR3 sequence (DNA): TGTGCCAGCAGCCTTCAAGGGGGTGGCGAAGTTTTGAAACTGTTTTTT. The chain employs TRBV14 and TRBJ1-4; a possible D gene is TRBD1 (6 bases). Trimming left V 4 bases short and J 11 bases short, with 23 bases between. This CDR3 contains 16 residues. In germline, CDR1 is SGHDN, CDR2 FVKESK.

The chain joins TRBV21-1 to TRBJ2-1; no DNA check was done on the table's D call, TRBD2. TRBV21-1 is labeled a pseudogene. The CDR3 length is 16 residues. The CDR3 region has the DNA TGTGCCAGCAGCAAAAGGCGGCGGGATCCATGGGGTGAGCAGTTCTTC. This translates into CASSKRRRDPWGEQFF.

V is TRBV13 and J is TRBJ2-5, with 9 bases that match TRBD2. The DNA end is more similar to TRBJ2-7, so the J call may be wrong. Germline values: CDR1 PRHDT, CDR2 FYEKMQ (reference sequence). The CDR3 spans 18 residues. CDR3 sequence: CASSSPSEISGRPYEQYF. CDR3 sequence (DNA): TGTGCCAGCAGCTCTCCATCCGAAATTAGCGGGAGACCCTACGAGCAGTACTTC.

This clone is medium-sized by share. The rearrangement joins TRBV29-1 to TRBJ1-4; no firm D call. Trimming cost V 6 bases and J 10 bases, with 18 bases left between them. The CDR3 extends over 13 amino acids. The germline gives CDR1 SQVTM, CDR2 ANQGSEA. CDR3 sequence (DNA): TGCAGCGTGCGGACTCAGGAACGGGGAAAACTGTTTTTT. Its protein is CSVRTQERGKLFF.

The V and J genes are TRBV2 and TRBJ2-3; TRBD2 is a possible D gene (6 bases). This CDR3 is built from 16 residues. CDR1 SNHLY and CDR2 FYNNEI come from the germline V gene. Trimming removed 1 base at V and 9 bases at J, with 20 bases between. The CDR3 reads CASSEGLGSGGGTQYF. The CDR3 nucleotides are TGTGCCAGCAGTGAAGGACTGGGGTCAGGAGGAGGGACGCAGTATTTT.

The chain combines TRBV7-2 with TRBJ2-1; 13 bases fit TRBD2. The CDR3 is made up of 15 amino acids. V was clipped by 4 bases and J by 7 bases; unmatched bases: 4. Germline CDR1 reads SGHTA; CDR2 reads FQGNSA. The CDR3 DNA is TGTGCCAGCAGCTCCGGGACTAGCGGGATAAATGAGCAGTTCTTC. Encoded protein: CASSSGTSGINEQFF.

Comments on this clone: This same CDR3 is encoded by further DNA sequences in the sample. As DNA, the CDR3 is TGTGCCAGCAGTTACTCGCGCGGTTACGAGCAGTACTTC. Amino acid sequence: CASSYSRGYEQYF. This rearrangement joins TRBV6-5 to TRBJ2-7; no clear D. The CDR3 length is 13 residues. V lost 0 bases, J lost 4 bases, and 7 bases lay in between. Germline loops: CDR1 MNHEY, CDR2 SVGAGI.

The rearrangement uses TRBV7-3 and TRBJ2-2, with D maybe TRBD2 (6 bases). The germline V gene has CDR1 SGHTA and CDR2 FQGTGA. CDR3 size: 16 residues. V was cut by 6 bases and J by 2 bases, with 16 bases left in between. The CDR3 DNA sequence: TGTGCCAGCAGTCTCTTTACCGGGACTAACACCGGGGAGCTGTTTTTT. Its protein product is CASSLFTGTNTGELFF.

The sample holds one count of this clone. The chain employs TRBV5-1 and TRBJ1-1; TRBD1 is a possible D gene (6 bases). Germline V lookup: CDR1 SGHRS, CDR2 YFSETQ. V was clipped by 4 bases and J by 2 bases, with 15 bases between them. This CDR3 has 15 amino acids. For the CDR3, the DNA is TGCGCCAGCAGCCCCGGACAGCAGATAAACACTGAAGCTTTCTTT. Translating gives CASSPGQQINTEAFF. The full variable domain, in which reference TRBV5-1 and TRBJ1-1 provide the parts outside the CDR3, is KAGVTQTPRYLIKTRGQQVTLSCSPISGHRSVSWYQQTPGQGLQFLFEYFSETQRNKGNFPGRFSGRQFSNSRSEMNVSTLELGDSALYLCASSPGQQINTEAFFGQGTRLTVV.

The chain is built from TRBV28 and TRBJ2-7; the match to TRBD1 covers 7 bases. This CDR3 region has 16 residues. Losses at the gene ends were 4 bases for V and 0 bases for J; bases not matched to a gene: 9. Per germline, CDR1 MDHEN and CDR2 SYDVKM. This chain's CDR3 is CASSSPGQSYSYEQYF. For the CDR3, the DNA is TGTGCCAGCAGTTCTCCGGGACAGAGCTACTCCTACGAGCAGTACTTC.

The chain is built from TRBV2 and TRBJ1-5; D gene uncertain. Trimming removed 6 bases at V and 0 bases at J, with 12 bases between. Per the germline V gene, CDR1 is SNHLY and CDR2 is FYNNEI. The CDR3 sequence is 15 residues long. This chain's CDR3 is CASRSQAISNQPQHF. The CDR3 nucleotides are TGTGCCAGCAGAAGCCAGGCGATTAGCAATCAGCCCCAGCATTTT.

V and J are TRBV13 and TRBJ2-1; TRBD2 agrees at 14 bases. This CDR3 is built from 19 residues. Trimming at V came to 1 base and at J to 4 bases, leaving 9 bases not matched to a gene. Germline CDR1 is PRHDT and CDR2 is FYEKMQ (reference sequence). The CDR3 sequence: CASSLETGTSGRSYNEQFF. The CDR3 DNA sequence: TGTGCCAGCAGCTTAGAAACAGGGACTAGCGGGAGATCTTACAATGAGCAGTTCTTC.

The chain couples TRBV7-9 to TRBJ2-7, with 8 bases fitting TRBD1. In germline, CDR1 is SEHNR, CDR2 FQNEAQ (reference sequence). V shed 1 base and J 6 bases; nucleotides not matched to a gene: 5. The CDR3 extends over 14 amino acids. The CDR3 nucleotides read TGTGCCAGCAGCTTAGTAAGGGACAGGTTCGAGCAGTACTTC. Protein: CASSLVRDRFEQYF.

The rearrangement uses TRBV6-5 and TRBJ1-1, with unresolved D. The CDR3 consists of 11 residues. CDR1 is MNHEY and CDR2 is SVGAGI in the germline V gene. The V gene lost 8 bases and the J gene lost 0 bases, with 4 bases spanning the gap. The CDR3 DNA follows: TGTGCCAGCGAGATGAACACTGAAGCTTTCTTT. The encoded protein is CASEMNTEAFF.

This chain uses TRBV28 with TRBJ1-2; D might be TRBD1 (6 bases). Germline lookup yields CDR1 MDHEN and CDR2 SYDVKM. This CDR3 is 14 amino acids long. V shed 5 bases and J shed 6 bases, with 16 bases lying between them. As DNA, the CDR3 is TGTGCCAGCAGTCTCACACAGGGTCTCAATGGCTACACCTTC. Translation: CASSLTQGLNGYTF.

This clone was observed a handful of times. The chain employs TRBV10-2 and TRBJ2-5; 11 bases are shared with TRBD2. Near its end, the DNA agrees better with TRBJ2-7, so the J call may be wrong. There are 15 residues in the CDR3. Germline assignment: CDR1 WSHSY and CDR2 SAAADI. In DNA form, the CDR3 reads TGCGCCAGCAGTGGATCCGGGACTAGCGGCTACGAGCAGTACTTC. This gives the protein CASSGSGTSGYEQYF.

This clone appeared a single time. The rearrangement joins TRBV27 to TRBJ2-3; 10 nucleotides agree with TRBD1. The junction had 7 bases not matched to a gene; V was cut back by 5 bases and J by 2 bases. CDR3 length equals 16 residues. Germline-derived CDR1 and CDR2 are MNHEY and SMNVEV (reference sequence). The CDR3 bases are TGTGCCAGCAGTAACGGGGGACAGGGGAACACAGATACGCAGTATTTT. Translating it yields CASSNGGQGNTDTQYF.

The chain recombines TRBV11-3 with TRBJ2-1; D may be TRBD1 (8 bases). CDR3 size: 14 residues. Germline values: CDR1 SGHNT, CDR2 YENEEA. V gave up 5 bases and J gave up 6 bases, with 14 bases separating them. Here the CDR3 reads CASSPDREGNEQFF. The CDR3 DNA sequence: TGTGCCAGCAGCCCGGACAGGGAGGGCAATGAGCAGTTCTTC.

V usage is TRBV7-2 and J usage is TRBJ2-1; 9 bases line up with TRBD1. The V segment lost 5 bases and the J segment 4 bases; nucleotides outside the gene matches: 9. The CDR3 has 16 amino acids. The germline gives CDR1 SGHTA, CDR2 FQGNSA. CDR3 nucleotide sequence: TGTGCCAGCAGCGTAAGGACAGGGGCCAGGTACAATGAGCAGTTCTTC. Translated: CASSVRTGARYNEQFF.

The rearrangement links TRBV7-6 to TRBJ2-2; 8 bases fit TRBD1. CDR1 and CDR2 (germline): SGHVS, FNYEAQ. This CDR3 is built from 15 residues. After removal of 1 base from V and 7 bases from J, the junction contained 5 bases not matched to a gene. This chain's CDR3 is CASSLVQGANGELFF. In DNA, the CDR3 is TGTGCCAGCAGCTTAGTTCAGGGGGCAAACGGGGAGCTGTTTTTT. The entire variable domain, with the rest obtained from reference TRBV7-6 and TRBJ2-2, is as follows: GAGVSQSPRYKVTKRGQDVALRCDPISGHVSLYWYRQALGQGPEFLTYFNYEAQQDKSGLPNDRFSAERPEGSISTLTIQRTEQRDSAMYRCASSLVQGANGELFFGEGSRLTVL.